This T cell receptor (beta chain) was found in a study of blood T cell repertoires in COVID-19. Study details: The United States, Italy and Spain provided the acute and convalescent COVID-19 samples. PBMCs, B-cell-depleted T cells, or T cells provided the cDNA or gDNA that made up the material.

Germline-derived CDR1 and CDR2 are SGDLS and YYNGEE. V shed 4 bases, J shed 1 base, and the junction held 4 bases outside the gene matches. The CDR3 sequence is 14 residues long. How the authors handled the data: From reference gene primer amplification, estimates of nucleated cell counts were derived. Clones were read by immunoSEQ multiplex PCR, and TCRdb kept only the in-frame ones, dropping some. That table supplies the V and J calls and clone size; D and trimming were determined from the DNA. Of some 670,000 clones listed, around 90% are singletons. This TCR came from a woman aged 18-29 years with acute or convalescent COVID-19. V and J are TRBV9 and TRBJ2-7; 8 positions agree with TRBD1. Specimen: peripheral blood. The chain's CDR3 is CASSPDRASYEQYF. The CDR3 DNA sequence: TGTGCCAGCAGCCCGGACAGGGCATCCTACGAGCAGTACTTC.